Following are 4 T cell receptor beta chains from one sample sequenced in a study of CXCR3-negative and CXCR3-positive naive CD8 T cells. Study-wide results and caveats: Hydrophobicity was higher for TRB CDR3s found in CXCR3-positive naive cells than in CXCR3-negative naive cells.

These TCRs are of unknown antigen specificity. The TRB cDNA libraries were prepared by 5' RACE with UMI labels. For each CDR3 protein, TCRdb gives one entry from its re-call of the 5' RACE reads, without DNA. This sample contains several thousand distinct CDR3 sequences. Source material: naive CXCR3+ CD8+ T cells from blood. Subset meaning: CD45RO-CCR7+CD27+CD95- naive CD8+ T cells expressing CXCR3 (TNR3+). These receptors were taken from a human donor in good health. Some clones in this sample may be carry-over from other donors' samples.

This clonotype registers medium-sized by frequency. This chain connects TRBV29-1 to TRBJ2-1. Germline V gives CDR1 SQVTM, CDR2 ANQGSEA. This CDR3 comprises 11 residues. CDR3 region: CSVVRNNEQFF.

The V call is TRBV4-1, the J call TRBJ2-7; checking the TCRdb D call of TRBD2 is not possible without DNA. The CDR3 runs 13 residues. In germline, CDR1 is MGHRA, CDR2 YSYEKL. The CDR3 loop is CASRASATYEQYF.

By frequency, this clonotype is medium-sized (0.01 to 0.1%). The V and J genes are TRBV19 and TRBJ2-7; the TCRdb call, TRBD1, lacks DNA for checking. The V gene's germline CDR1 is LNHDA and CDR2 SQIVND (reference sequence). This CDR3 has 14 residues. CDR3 in amino acids: CASSVTGGGYEQYF. Drawing the rest from reference TRBV19 and TRBJ2-7, the complete variable domain is DGGITQSPKYLFRKEGQNVTLSCEQNLNHDAMYWYRQDPGQGLRLIYYSQIVNDFQKGDIAEGYSVSREKKESFPLTVTSAQKNPTAFYLCASSVTGGGYEQYFGPGTRLTVT.

By frequency, this clonotype registers medium-sized. The rearrangement uses TRBV29-1 and TRBJ2-6. Germline V lookup: CDR1 SQVTM, CDR2 ANQGSEA. This CDR3 is 17 amino acids long. This CDR3 reads CSVEEERRSSGANVLTF.